Listed below are T cell receptor beta chains from one sample, sequenced in a study of T cell responses to AZD1222 COVID-19 vaccine. The repertoire was sequenced with immunoSEQ multiplex PCR; TCRdb's copy has only in-frame clones and lacks some. The sample comprises 150,000 to 170,000 clones, about nine tenths of which are singletons, and roughly 5.8% rests with the top ten. Sequences were derived from peripheral blood, sampled on day 0 of MenACWY control vaccination. These receptors were obtained from an adult in good health. CDR3s leave out the opening cysteine and the closing phenylalanine or tryptophan.

cdr3_aa: AIEDRGQNNSPLH
v_call: TRBV9

cdr3_aa: ASSLSEGLRLEAF
v_call: TRBV28

cdr3_aa: ATSDPAGSSSGNTIY
v_call: TRBV24-1

cdr3_aa: ASSLGLQKGGYT
v_call: TRBV5-1

cdr3_aa: ASSSPPEWTRGGQGTGELF
v_call: TRBV9

cdr3_aa: ASSLSRGQNYEQY
v_call: TRBV5-1

cdr3_aa: ASSRTIMRTGDGNYGYT
v_call: TRBV3-1/TRBV3-2

cdr3_aa: ASTLTGTNSPLH
v_call: TRBV6-6

cdr3_aa: ASSSGIWGYT
v_call: TRBV28

cdr3_aa: ASSELSSGHQPQH
v_call: TRBV10-2

cdr3_aa: ASSREGLAGVSYEQY
v_call: TRBV5-4